This TCR beta chain was profiled in a study of cytotoxic CD8 clonotypes in ibrutinib-treated CLL. The overall study: Of the patients, 10 to 12 were relapsed/refractory, about 15 treatment-naive and some 17 IGHV unmutated.

The CDR3 has 16 amino acids. The germline V and J ends were trimmed by 6 bases and 3 bases, with 21 bases remaining between them. Germline V lookup: CDR1 WNHNN, CDR2 SYGVQD (reference sequence). Repertoires were generated with immunoSEQ multiplex PCR, while TCRdb's copy carries only in-frame clones and drops some. The sample has 140,000 or so clones, 79% seen once. The rearrangement joins TRBV10-1 to TRBJ2-7; D may be TRBD2 (7 bases). This clonotype was obtained from a human donor with chronic lymphocytic leukemia. The sample in question was PBMCs, obtained after 12 months of ibrutinib treatment. CDR3 nucleotide sequence: TGCGCCAGCAGGAGGGAGGGGGGGGTCAATCGCTACGAGCAGTACTTC. It yields the protein CASRREGGVNRYEQYF.